A selection of T cell receptor beta chains follows, all from one sample in a study of blood T cells in healthy people across ages. MiXCR, run by TCRdb on the 5' RACE reads, gives a single entry per CDR3 protein. The data hold roughly 1.9 million distinct CDR3 sequences, with 39% observed a single time. Sequences were obtained from blood. These receptors were collected from a human donor in good health. The conserved cysteine and the conserved F or W are not part of the CDR3 here. The order of the fields is CDR3 protein, V gene, CDR3 length, clone size. Where a row states a size, it is once, few, many or the class of an expanded clone; other rows omit it.

CDR3 protein: ASSVSGTPLYEQY
V gene: TRBV9
CDR3 length: 13
clone size: -

CDR3 protein: SAIVTQGMADTQY
V gene: TRBV20-1
CDR3 length: 13
clone size: -

CDR3 protein: ASSGGGFEAF
V gene: TRBV12-3/TRBV12-4
CDR3 length: 10
clone size: -

CDR3 protein: SVRDGTQY
V gene: TRBV29-1
CDR3 length: 8
clone size: -

CDR3 protein: ASSSTRVNEQY
V gene: TRBV12-3/TRBV12-4
CDR3 length: 11
clone size: -

CDR3 protein: ASSSISLQNTGELF
V gene: TRBV7-9
CDR3 length: 14
clone size: -

CDR3 protein: SASRYDSTDTQY
V gene: TRBV20-1
CDR3 length: 12
clone size: few

CDR3 protein: ASSLLLVDSQY
V gene: TRBV14
CDR3 length: 11
clone size: -

CDR3 protein: ASSWDGVGGYT
V gene: TRBV7-2
CDR3 length: 11
clone size: -

CDR3 protein: SVLGTSGGYEQY
V gene: TRBV29-1
CDR3 length: 12
clone size: -

CDR3 protein: ASSLGLRSYEQY
V gene: TRBV13
CDR3 length: 12
clone size: -

CDR3 protein: ASSSGGQTNYQQY
V gene: TRBV28
CDR3 length: 13
clone size: -

CDR3 protein: ASIPDYDYNEQF
V gene: TRBV28
CDR3 length: 12
clone size: -

CDR3 protein: ASSEQGSGTGELF
V gene: TRBV6-6
CDR3 length: 13
clone size: once

CDR3 protein: ATSTGLQETQY
V gene: TRBV15
CDR3 length: 11
clone size: few

CDR3 protein: ASSKGQGSYEQY
V gene: TRBV9
CDR3 length: 12
clone size: many

CDR3 protein: ASSWGSSGETQY
V gene: TRBV7-2
CDR3 length: 12
clone size: -

CDR3 protein: ASSHGTGLQETQY
V gene: TRBV3-1
CDR3 length: 13
clone size: -

CDR3 protein: ASSSALAPFPYEQY
V gene: TRBV7-9
CDR3 length: 14
clone size: few

CDR3 protein: ASSLGLPGRNEQF
V gene: TRBV4-3
CDR3 length: 13
clone size: few

CDR3 protein: ASSQVLAYTDTQY
V gene: TRBV4-1
CDR3 length: 13
clone size: many

CDR3 protein: SVQEGPDTGELF
V gene: TRBV29-1
CDR3 length: 12
clone size: -

CDR3 protein: ASSLIPGGLANTEAF
V gene: TRBV5-1
CDR3 length: 15
clone size: few

CDR3 protein: ASSHPGRLNEQF
V gene: TRBV4-1
CDR3 length: 12
clone size: few

CDR3 protein: ASSLQPGPSYEQY
V gene: TRBV11-2
CDR3 length: 13
clone size: -

CDR3 protein: AISQNYDRGAVENIQY
V gene: TRBV10-3
CDR3 length: 16
clone size: few

CDR3 protein: ASSATGGTNEKLF
V gene: TRBV12-3/TRBV12-4
CDR3 length: 13
clone size: few

CDR3 protein: SVAKYSNQPQH
V gene: TRBV29-1
CDR3 length: 11
clone size: -

CDR3 protein: AGSLGPRGTQY
V gene: TRBV7-3
CDR3 length: 11
clone size: few

CDR3 protein: ASSYSIGGHTEAF
V gene: TRBV6-5
CDR3 length: 13
clone size: -

CDR3 protein: SVSAGSSYNEQF
V gene: TRBV29-1
CDR3 length: 12
clone size: few

CDR3 protein: ASSLRPIDGSEAF
V gene: TRBV7-8
CDR3 length: 13
clone size: -

CDR3 protein: ASSPYGTNGYT
V gene: TRBV7-9
CDR3 length: 11
clone size: -

CDR3 protein: ASAGGGGTDTQY
V gene: TRBV7-2
CDR3 length: 12
clone size: -

CDR3 protein: ASSLGRGAGYT
V gene: TRBV27
CDR3 length: 11
clone size: -

CDR3 protein: AISGWDAEQF
V gene: TRBV10-3
CDR3 length: 10
clone size: -

CDR3 protein: ASSHRGGSGYT
V gene: TRBV11-2
CDR3 length: 11
clone size: many